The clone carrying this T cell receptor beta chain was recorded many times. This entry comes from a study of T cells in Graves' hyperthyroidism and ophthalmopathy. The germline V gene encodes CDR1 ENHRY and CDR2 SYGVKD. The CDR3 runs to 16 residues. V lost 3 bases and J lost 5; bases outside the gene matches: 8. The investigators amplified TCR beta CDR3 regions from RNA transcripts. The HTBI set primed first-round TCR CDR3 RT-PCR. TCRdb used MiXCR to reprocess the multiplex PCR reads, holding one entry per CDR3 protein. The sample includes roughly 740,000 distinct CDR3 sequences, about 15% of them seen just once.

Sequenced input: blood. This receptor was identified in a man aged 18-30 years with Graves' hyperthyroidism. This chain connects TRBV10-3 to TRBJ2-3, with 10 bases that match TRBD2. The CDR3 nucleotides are TGTGCCATCAGTGAACTAGCGGGACGGGCAGGAGATACGCAGTATTTT. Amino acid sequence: CAISELAGRAGDTQYF.